This T cell receptor beta chain was recorded in a study of T-cell reconstitution after alpha-beta-depleted transplantation in children. The length of the CDR3 is 16 residues. Germline trimming cut 4 bases from V and 4 bases from J; bases unmatched to any gene: 4. The germline gives CDR1 SGHKS, CDR2 YYEKEE (reference sequence). This clonotype has a handful of counts. Preparing the TCRbeta library involved the use of unique molecular identifiers. TCRdb redid the calling of the PCR reads with MiXCR, one entry per CDR3 protein. The sample yields a few hundred thousand distinct CDR3 sequences, over 25% seen once.

The material was PBMCs, obtained before TCRalphabeta/CD19-depleted stem cell transplant. The receptor was isolated from a boy younger than two with Wiskott-Aldrich syndrome, due to receive a stem cell transplant. The chain uses TRBV5-5 and TRBJ2-2; the match to TRBD2 covers 13 bases. CDR3 protein: CASSLTSGRATGELFF. CDR3 nucleotide sequence: TGTGCCAGCAGCCTTACTAGCGGGAGGGCCACCGGGGAGCTGTTTTTT.